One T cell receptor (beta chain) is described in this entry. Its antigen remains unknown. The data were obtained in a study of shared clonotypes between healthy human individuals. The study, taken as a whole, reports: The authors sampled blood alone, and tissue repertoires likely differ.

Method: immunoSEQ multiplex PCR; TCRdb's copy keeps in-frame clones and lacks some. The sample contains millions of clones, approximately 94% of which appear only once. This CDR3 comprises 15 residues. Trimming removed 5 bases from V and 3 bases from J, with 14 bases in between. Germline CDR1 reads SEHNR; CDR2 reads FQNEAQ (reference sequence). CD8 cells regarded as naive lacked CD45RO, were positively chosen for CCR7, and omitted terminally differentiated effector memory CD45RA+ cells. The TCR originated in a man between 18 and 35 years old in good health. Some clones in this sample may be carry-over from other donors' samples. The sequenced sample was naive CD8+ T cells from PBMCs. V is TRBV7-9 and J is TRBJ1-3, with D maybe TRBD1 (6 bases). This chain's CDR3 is CASSPHLQGGNTIYF. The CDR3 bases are TGTGCCAGCAGCCCGCACCTACAGGGTGGAAACACCATATATTTT. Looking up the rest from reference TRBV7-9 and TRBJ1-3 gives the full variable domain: DTGVSQNPRHKITKRGQNVTFRCDPISEHNRLYWYRQTLGQGPEFLTYFQNEAQLEKSRLLSDRFSAERPKGSFSTLEIQRTEQGDSAMYLCASSPHLQGGNTIYFGEGSWLTVV.